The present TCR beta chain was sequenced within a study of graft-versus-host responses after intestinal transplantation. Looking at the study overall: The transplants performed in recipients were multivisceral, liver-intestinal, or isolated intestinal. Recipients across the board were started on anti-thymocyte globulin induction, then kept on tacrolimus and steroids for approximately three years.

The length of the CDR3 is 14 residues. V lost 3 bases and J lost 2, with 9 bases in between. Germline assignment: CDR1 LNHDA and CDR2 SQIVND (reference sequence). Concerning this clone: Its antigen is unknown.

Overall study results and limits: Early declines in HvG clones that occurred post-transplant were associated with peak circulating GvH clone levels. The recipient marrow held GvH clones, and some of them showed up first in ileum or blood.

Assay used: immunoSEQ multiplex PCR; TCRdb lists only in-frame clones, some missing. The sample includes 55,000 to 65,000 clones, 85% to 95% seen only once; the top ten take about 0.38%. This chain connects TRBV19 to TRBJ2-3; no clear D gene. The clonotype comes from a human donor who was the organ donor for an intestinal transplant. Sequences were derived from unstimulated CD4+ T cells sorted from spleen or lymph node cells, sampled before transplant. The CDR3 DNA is TGTGCCAGTAGTATTGATCCGTCCACAGATACGCAGTATTTT. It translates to CASSIDPSTDTQYF.